This T cell receptor (beta chain) was obtained from a study of beta chain features in type 1 diabetes. Findings of the study overall: Cells expressing TCR highly could be over-represented by cDNA sequencing. Compared with healthy donors, patients appeared to share more similar naive, central memory and regulatory TCRB repertoires. Moderately but significantly shorter TCRB CDR3s were found in Type 1 diabetes patients in all four CD4+ subsets.

A note on this clone: The target antigen is unknown.

The entirety of the isolated RNA underwent reverse transcription, so expressed TCRB transcripts were sequenced. Some clones are missing from TCRdb's copy, which holds only in-frame ones; the method was immunoSEQ multiplex PCR. The sample holds some 350,000 clones, roughly 14% seen once. CDR3 length: 13 residues. V was trimmed by 3 bases and J by 4 bases, leaving 8 bases between them. The V gene's germline CDR1 is SGHNT and CDR2 YENEEA. A single heparinised blood sample, averaging about 120 mL, was obtained per donor. The TCR sequence derives from a woman between 18 and 30 years old with type 1 diabetes. The rearrangement uses TRBV11-3 and TRBJ2-3; a possible D gene is TRBD2 (6 bases). The specimen was naive CD4+ T cells from blood. The CDR3 nucleotides read TGTGCCAGCAGCTTCGGGGGTGCAGATACGCAGTATTTT. Its protein product is CASSFGGADTQYF.